This T cell receptor (beta chain) came from a study of OX40 agonist ivuxolimab in advanced cancers. Profiling relied on immunoSEQ multiplex PCR, and the TCRdb table lists in-frame clones only, not all of them. The sample lists 20,000 to 25,000 clones, about four fifths occurring once. Study-wide results and caveats: Expanded peripheral T cell antigen specificity was not determined.

With respect to this clone: Its antigen remains unidentified.

The CDR3 covers 17 residues. CDR1 and CDR2 from the germline V gene are SGHVS and FQNEAQ. Losses at the gene ends were 2 bases for V and 2 bases for J; bases not matched to a gene: 4. The gene calls are TRBV7-8 and TRBJ2-3; 13 positions match TRBD2. The sequences come from CD4+ or CD8+ T cells sorted from blood, collected in a trial of the OX40 agonist ivuxolimab. This sequence originates from an adult with an advanced solid tumor such as melanoma, head and neck, liver or kidney cancer. The CDR3: CASSLITSGRATDTQYF. CDR3 in DNA: TGTGCCAGCAGCTTAATTACTAGCGGGAGGGCCACAGATACGCAGTATTTT.